The source of this T cell receptor beta chain is a study of Ad26.COV2.S vaccination and SARS-CoV-2 variants. As for this clone: Its antigen is currently unknown.

Losses at the gene ends were 4 bases for V and 2 bases for J; bases not matched to a gene: 5. Germline CDR1 and CDR2: SGHAT and FQNNGV. This CDR3 has 15 amino acids. General study findings and limits: Across vaccine and placebo recipients, the breadth of non-spike TCRs was similar. Vaccinees showed greater spike-specific TCR breadth than placebo recipients. Responses of spike-specific T cells (both CD8+ and CD4+) reportedly showed substantial breadth after vaccination.

Produced via immunoSEQ multiplex PCR; TCRdb's table is partial and in-frame only. The data contain hundreds of thousands of clones, 92% of them singletons. The rearrangement uses TRBV11-2 and TRBJ2-3; 8 positions agree with TRBD2. The sequences come from peripheral blood, collected after recovery from COVID-19. The TCR comes from a human donor who had recovered from COVID-19. The CDR3 region is CASSSPSGPTDTQYF. The CDR3 DNA is TGTGCCAGCAGCTCCCCTAGCGGGCCCACAGATACGCAGTATTTT.